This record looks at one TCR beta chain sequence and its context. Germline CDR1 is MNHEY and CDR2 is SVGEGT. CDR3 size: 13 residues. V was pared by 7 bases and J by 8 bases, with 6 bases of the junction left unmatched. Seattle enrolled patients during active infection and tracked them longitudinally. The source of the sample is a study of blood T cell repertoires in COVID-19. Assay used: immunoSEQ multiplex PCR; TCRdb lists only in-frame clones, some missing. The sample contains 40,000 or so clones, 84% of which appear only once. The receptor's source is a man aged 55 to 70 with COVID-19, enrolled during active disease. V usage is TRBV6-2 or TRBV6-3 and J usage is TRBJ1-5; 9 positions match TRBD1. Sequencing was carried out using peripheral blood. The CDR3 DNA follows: TGTGCCAGCAACCCAACAGGGGGCAAGCCCCAGCATTTT. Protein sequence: CASNPTGGKPQHF.